This T cell receptor (beta chain) was identified in a study of blood T cells in healthy people across ages. This clonotype was counted only a few times. Deletions cut 5 bases from V and 1 base from J, with 8 bases between. CDR1 and CDR2 from the germline V gene are SGHTA and FQGNSA. The CDR3 spans 13 residues. Through a sample-barcoded 5' primer and a J-beta primer mix, a second PCR was run for roughly 6 to 12 cycles. TCRdb called the 5' RACE reads again in MiXCR, with one record for every CDR3 protein. Seen here are about 640,000 distinct CDR3 sequences, 58% observed once, and the top ten hold approximately 37%.

This chain uses TRBV7-2 with TRBJ1-1; D is uncertain. The specimen sequenced was blood. The source of this sequence is a man in his fifties or sixties in good health. CDR3 nucleotides: TGTGCCAGCAGCCCTGGGCCGAACACTGAAGCTTTCTTT. Translated, it gives CASSPGPNTEAFF.